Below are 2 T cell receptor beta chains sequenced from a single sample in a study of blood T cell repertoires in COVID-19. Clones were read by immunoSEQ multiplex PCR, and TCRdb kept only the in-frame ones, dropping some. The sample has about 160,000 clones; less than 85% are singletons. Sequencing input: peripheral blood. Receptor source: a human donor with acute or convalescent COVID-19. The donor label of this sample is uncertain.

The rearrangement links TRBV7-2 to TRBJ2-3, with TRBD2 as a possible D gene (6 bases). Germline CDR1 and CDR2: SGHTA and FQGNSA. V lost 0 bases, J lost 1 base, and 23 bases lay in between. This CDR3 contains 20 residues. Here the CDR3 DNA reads TGTGCCAGCAGCTTAGCCGCCGGGACTCTCGTTTTGGAGGGCACAGATACGCAGTATTTT. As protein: CASSLAAGTLVLEGTDTQYF.

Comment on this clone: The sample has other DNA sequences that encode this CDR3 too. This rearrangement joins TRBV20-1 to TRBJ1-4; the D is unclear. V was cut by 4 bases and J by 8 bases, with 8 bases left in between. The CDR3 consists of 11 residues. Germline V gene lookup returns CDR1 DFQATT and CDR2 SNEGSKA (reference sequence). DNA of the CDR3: TGCAGTGCTACCCCCGGGGAAAAACTGTTTTTT. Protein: CSATPGEKLFF.